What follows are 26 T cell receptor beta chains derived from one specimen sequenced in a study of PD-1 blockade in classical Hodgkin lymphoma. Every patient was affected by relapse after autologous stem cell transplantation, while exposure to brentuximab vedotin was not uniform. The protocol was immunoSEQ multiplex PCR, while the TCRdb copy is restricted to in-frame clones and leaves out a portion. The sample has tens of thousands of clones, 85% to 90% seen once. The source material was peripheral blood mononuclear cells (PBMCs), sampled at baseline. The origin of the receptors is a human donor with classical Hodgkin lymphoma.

The CDR3 sequence is CASSVGRVYYEQYF. In DNA, the CDR3 is TGTGCCAGCAGTGTTGGCAGGGTTTACTACGAGCAGTACTTC. The genes are TRBV6-1 and TRBJ2-7; maybe TRBD1 (5 bases). V lost 4 bases and J 3 bases, leaving 13 bases between the germline ends. This CDR3 region has 14 residues. CDR1 is MNHNS, CDR2 SASEGT, per germline.

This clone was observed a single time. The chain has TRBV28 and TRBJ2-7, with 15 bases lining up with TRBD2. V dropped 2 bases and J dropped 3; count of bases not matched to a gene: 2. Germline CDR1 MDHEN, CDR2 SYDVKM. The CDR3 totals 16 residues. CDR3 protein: CASSLGGLAGGYEQYF. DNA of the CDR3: TGTGCCAGCAGTTTAGGGGGACTAGCGGGGGGCTACGAGCAGTACTTC. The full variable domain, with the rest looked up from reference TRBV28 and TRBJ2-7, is DVKVTQSSRYLVKRTGEKVFLECVQDMDHENMFWYRQDPGLGLRLIYFSYDVKMKEKGDIPEGYSVSREKKERFSLILESASTNQTSMYLCASSLGGLAGGYEQYFGPGTRLTVT.

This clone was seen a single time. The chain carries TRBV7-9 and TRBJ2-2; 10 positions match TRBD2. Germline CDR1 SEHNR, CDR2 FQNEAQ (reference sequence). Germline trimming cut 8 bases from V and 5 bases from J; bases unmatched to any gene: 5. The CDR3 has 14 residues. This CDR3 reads CASQGLAATGELFF. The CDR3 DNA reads TGTGCCAGCCAAGGACTAGCGGCGACCGGGGAGCTGTTTTTT.

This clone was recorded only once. CDR3 nucleotides: TGTGCCAGCAGTTTGCTGCCCCCTGGTCAGCCCCAGCATTTT. Its protein is CASSLLPPGQPQHF. V is TRBV27 and J is TRBJ1-5; D ambiguous. The CDR3 is 14 residues long. Germline V gene lookup returns CDR1 MNHEY and CDR2 SMNVEV (reference sequence). V was cut by 3 bases and J by 6 bases, with 12 bases left in between.

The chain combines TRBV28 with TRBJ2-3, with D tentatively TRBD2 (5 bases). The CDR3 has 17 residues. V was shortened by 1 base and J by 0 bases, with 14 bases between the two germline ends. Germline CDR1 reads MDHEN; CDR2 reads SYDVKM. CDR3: CASSLSPQRFSTDTQYF. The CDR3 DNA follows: TGTGCCAGCAGTTTATCCCCACAGCGGTTTAGCACAGATACGCAGTATTTT.

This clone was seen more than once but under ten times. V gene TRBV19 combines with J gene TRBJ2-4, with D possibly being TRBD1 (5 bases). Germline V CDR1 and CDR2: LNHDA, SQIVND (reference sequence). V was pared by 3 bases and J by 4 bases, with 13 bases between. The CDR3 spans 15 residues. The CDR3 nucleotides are TGTGCCAGTAGTATGAGTTCAGGGAAAAAAAACATTCAGTACTTC. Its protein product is CASSMSSGKKNIQYF. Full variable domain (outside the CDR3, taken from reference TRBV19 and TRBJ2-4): DGGITQSPKYLFRKEGQNVTLSCEQNLNHDAMYWYRQDPGQGLRLIYYSQIVNDFQKGDIAEGYSVSREKKESFPLTVTSAQKNPTAFYLCASSMSSGKKNIQYFGAGTRLSVL.

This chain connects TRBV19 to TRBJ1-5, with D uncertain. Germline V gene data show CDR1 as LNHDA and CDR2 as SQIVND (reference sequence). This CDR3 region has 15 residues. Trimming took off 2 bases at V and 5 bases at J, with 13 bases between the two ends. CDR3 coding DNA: TGTGCCAGTAGTATAAACAGCCTGTGGGATCAGCCCCAGCATTTT. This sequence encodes CASSINSLWDQPQHF.

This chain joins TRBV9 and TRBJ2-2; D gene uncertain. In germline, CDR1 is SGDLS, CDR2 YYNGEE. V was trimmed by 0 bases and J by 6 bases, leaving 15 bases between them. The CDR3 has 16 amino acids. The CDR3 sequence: CASSVGPARWAGELFF. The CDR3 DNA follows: TGTGCCAGCAGCGTAGGTCCCGCGCGGTGGGCCGGGGAGCTGTTTTTT.

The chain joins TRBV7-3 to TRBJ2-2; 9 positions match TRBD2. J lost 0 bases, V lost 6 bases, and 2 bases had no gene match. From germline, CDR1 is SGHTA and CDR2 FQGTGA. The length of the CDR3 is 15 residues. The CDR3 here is CASSSSGANTGELFF. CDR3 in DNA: TGTGCCAGCAGTTCTAGCGGGGCGAACACCGGGGAGCTGTTTTTT.

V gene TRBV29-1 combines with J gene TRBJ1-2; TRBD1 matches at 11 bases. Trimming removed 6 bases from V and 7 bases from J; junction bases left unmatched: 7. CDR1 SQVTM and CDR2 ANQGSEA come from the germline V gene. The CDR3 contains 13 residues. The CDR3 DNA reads TGCAGCGTGTACCGGGACAGGGGGTCTGGCTACACCTTC. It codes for CSVYRDRGSGYTF.

DNA of the CDR3: TGTGCCAGCGGTCTAGGGAACGAGCAGTACTTC. Its translation: CASGLGNEQYF. The chain employs TRBV6-5 and TRBJ2-7; D not resolved. Germline-derived CDR1 and CDR2 are MNHEY and SVGAGI. V lost 8 bases and J 5 bases, leaving 10 bases between the germline ends. The CDR3 spans 11 residues.

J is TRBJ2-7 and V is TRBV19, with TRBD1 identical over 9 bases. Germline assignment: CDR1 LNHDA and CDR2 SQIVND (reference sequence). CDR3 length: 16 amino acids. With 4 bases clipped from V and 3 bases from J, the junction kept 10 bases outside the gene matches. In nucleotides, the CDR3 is TGTGCCAGTAGTAGGTCCCCGGGACAGGGAAGCTACGAGCAGTACTTC. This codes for CASSRSPGQGSYEQYF.

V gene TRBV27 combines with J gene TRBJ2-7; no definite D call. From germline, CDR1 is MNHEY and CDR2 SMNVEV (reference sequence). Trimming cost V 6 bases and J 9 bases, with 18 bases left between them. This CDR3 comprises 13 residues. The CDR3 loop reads CASRLTARTRQYF. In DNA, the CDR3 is TGTGCCAGCAGACTGACCGCACGTACCCGGCAGTACTTC.

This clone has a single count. The CDR3 coding sequence is TGTGCCAGTAGTGTACACCCATACAATGAGCAGTTCTTC. This gives the protein CASSVHPYNEQFF. The V call is TRBV19, the J call TRBJ2-1; no definite D call. Germline V gene lookup returns CDR1 LNHDA and CDR2 SQIVND (reference sequence). This CDR3 contains 13 residues. Trimming took off 5 bases at V and 4 bases at J, with 9 bases between the two ends.

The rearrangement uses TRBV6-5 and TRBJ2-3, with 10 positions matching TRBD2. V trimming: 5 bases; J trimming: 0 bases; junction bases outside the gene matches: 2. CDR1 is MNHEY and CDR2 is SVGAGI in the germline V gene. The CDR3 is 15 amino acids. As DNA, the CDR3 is TGTGCCAGCAGTGGGACTAGCGTTAGCACAGATACGCAGTATTTT. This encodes CASSGTSVSTDTQYF.

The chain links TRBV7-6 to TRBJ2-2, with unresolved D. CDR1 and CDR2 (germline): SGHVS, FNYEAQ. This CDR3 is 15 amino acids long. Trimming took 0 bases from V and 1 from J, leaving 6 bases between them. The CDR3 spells CASSLAGWNTGELFF. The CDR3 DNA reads TGTGCCAGCAGCTTAGCGGGGTGGAACACCGGGGAGCTGTTTTTT.

CDR3 in DNA: TGTGCCAGCAGCCAGGCCTGGGGCTCGGGCACCGGGGAGCTGTTTTTT. Residues: CASSQAWGSGTGELFF. This rearrangement joins TRBV11-2 to TRBJ2-2; the D gene is possibly TRBD1 (5 bases). Per germline, CDR1 SGHAT and CDR2 FQNNGV. Trimming removed 5 bases at V and 4 bases at J, with 17 bases between. The CDR3 is 16 amino acids. The variable domain in full, with the rest retrieved from reference TRBV11-2 and TRBJ2-2, is EAGVAQSPRYKIIEKRQSVAFWCNPISGHATLYWYQQILGQGPKLLIQFQNNGVVDDSQLPKDRFSAERLKGVDSTLKIQPAKLEDSAVYLCASSQAWGSGTGELFFGEGSRLTVL.

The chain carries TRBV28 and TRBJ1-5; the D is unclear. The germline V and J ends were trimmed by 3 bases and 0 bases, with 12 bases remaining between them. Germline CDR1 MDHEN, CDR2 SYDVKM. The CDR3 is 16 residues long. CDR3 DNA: TGTGCCAGCAGTTTCTCCAGGCATTATAGCAATCAGCCCCAGCATTTT. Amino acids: CASSFSRHYSNQPQHF.

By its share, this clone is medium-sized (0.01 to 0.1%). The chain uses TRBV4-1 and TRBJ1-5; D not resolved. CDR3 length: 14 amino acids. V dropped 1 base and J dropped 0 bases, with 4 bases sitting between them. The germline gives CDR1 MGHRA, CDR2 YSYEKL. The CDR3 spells CASSQADSNQPQHF. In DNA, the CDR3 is TGCGCCAGCAGCCAAGCAGATAGCAATCAGCCCCAGCATTTT.

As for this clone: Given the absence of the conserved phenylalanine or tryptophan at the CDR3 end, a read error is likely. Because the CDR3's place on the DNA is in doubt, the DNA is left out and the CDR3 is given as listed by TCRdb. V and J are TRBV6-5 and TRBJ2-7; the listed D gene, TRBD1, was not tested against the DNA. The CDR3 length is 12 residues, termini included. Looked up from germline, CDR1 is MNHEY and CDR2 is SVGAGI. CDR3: CARTQPGHLIGY.

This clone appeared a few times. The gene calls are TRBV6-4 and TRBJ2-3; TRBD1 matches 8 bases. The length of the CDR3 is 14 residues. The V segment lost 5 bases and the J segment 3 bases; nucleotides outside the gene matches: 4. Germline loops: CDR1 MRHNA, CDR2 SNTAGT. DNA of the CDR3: TGTGCCAGCAGTCTCGGACAGGGAACAGATACGCAGTATTTT. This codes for CASSLGQGTDTQYF.

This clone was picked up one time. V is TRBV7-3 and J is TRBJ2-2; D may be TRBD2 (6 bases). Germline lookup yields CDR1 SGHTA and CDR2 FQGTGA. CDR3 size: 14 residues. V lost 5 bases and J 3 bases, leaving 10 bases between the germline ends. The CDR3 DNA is TGTGCCAGCAGCCCAGGAGGGGACACCGGGGAGCTGTTTTTT. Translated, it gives CASSPGGDTGELFF. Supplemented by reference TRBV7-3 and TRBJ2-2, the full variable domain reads GAGVSQTPSNKVTEKGKYVELRCDPISGHTALYWYRQSLGQGPEFLIYFQGTGAADDSGLPNDRFFAVRPEGSVSTLKIQRTERGDSAVYLCASSPGGDTGELFFGEGSRLTVL.

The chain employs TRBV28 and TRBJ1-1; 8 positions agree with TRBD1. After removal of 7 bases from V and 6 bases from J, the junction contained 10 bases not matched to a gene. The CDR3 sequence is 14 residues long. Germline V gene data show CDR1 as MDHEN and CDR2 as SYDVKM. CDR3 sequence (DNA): TGTGCCAGCACCTATTCAGGGGGCCCGTCTGAAGCTTTCTTT. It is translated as CASTYSGGPSEAFF. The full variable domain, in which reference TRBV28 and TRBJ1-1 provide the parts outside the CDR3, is DVKVTQSSRYLVKRTGEKVFLECVQDMDHENMFWYRQDPGLGLRLIYFSYDVKMKEKGDIPEGYSVSREKKERFSLILESASTNQTSMYLCASTYSGGPSEAFFGQGTRLTVV.

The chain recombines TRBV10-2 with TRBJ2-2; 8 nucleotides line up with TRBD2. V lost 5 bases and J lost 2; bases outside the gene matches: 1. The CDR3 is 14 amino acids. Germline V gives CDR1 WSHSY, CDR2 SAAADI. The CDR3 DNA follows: TGCGCCAGCAGTTGGACTAGCAACACCGGGGAGCTGTTTTTT. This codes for CASSWTSNTGELFF.

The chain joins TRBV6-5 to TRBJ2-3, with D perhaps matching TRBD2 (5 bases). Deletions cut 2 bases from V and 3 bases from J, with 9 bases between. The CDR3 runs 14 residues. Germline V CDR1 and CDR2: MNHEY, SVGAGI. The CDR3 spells CASSYEGSTDTQYF. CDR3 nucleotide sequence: TGTGCCAGCAGTTACGAGGGCTCGACAGATACGCAGTATTTT.

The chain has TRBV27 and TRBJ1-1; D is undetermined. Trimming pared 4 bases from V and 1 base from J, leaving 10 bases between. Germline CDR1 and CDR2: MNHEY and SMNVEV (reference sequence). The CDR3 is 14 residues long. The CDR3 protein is CASSYATANTEAFF. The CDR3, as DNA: TGTGCCAGCAGTTACGCGACGGCGAACACTGAAGCTTTCTTT.